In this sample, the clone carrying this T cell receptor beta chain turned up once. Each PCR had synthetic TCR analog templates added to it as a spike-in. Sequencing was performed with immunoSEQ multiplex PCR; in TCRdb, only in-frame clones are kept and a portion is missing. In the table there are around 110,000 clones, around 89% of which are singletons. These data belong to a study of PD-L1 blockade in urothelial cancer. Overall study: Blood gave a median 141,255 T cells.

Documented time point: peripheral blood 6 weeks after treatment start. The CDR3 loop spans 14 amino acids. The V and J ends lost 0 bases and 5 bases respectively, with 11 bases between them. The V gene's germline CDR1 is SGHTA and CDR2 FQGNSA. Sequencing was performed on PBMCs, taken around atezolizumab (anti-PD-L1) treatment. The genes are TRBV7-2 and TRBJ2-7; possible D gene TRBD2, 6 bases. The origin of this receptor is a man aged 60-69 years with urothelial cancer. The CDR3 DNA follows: TGTGCCAGCAGCTTAGCGGGGGGATCCCACGAGCAGTACTTC. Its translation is CASSLAGGSHEQYF.